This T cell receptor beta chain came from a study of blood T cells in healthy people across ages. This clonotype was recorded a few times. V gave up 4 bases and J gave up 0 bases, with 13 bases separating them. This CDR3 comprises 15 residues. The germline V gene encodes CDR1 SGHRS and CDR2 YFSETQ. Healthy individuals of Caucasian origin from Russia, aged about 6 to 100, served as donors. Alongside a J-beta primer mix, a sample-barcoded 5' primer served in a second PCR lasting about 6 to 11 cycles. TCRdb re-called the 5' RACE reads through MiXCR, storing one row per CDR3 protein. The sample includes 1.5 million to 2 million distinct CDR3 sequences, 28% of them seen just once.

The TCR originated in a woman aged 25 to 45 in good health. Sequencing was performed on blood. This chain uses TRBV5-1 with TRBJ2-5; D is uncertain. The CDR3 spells CASSHPPSYQETQYF. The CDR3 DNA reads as TGCGCCAGCAGCCACCCACCCTCGTACCAAGAGACCCAGTACTTC.